These T cell receptor beta chains were read from a single sample in a study of Ad26.COV2.S vaccination and SARS-CoV-2 variants. The assay was immunoSEQ multiplex PCR, and TCRdb's table has in-frame clones only and misses some. The top ten clones hold less than 3% of a sample with 250,000 or so clones, around 88% of them seen once. This material consisted of peripheral blood, taken in a trial of Ad26.COV2.S vaccine versus placebo. The receptors shown here come from a person between 18 and 65 years old who received the Ad26.COV2.S COVID-19 vaccine or a placebo. Both conserved end residues are part of each CDR3.

CDR3 length | V gene | CDR3 protein
13 | TRBV7-9 | CASSLVGAETQYF
15 | TRBV7-2 | CASSFRWVKLREQFF
13 | TRBV7-9 | CASRGSSNYGYTF
14 | TRBV7-3 | CASSKTGVGNIQYF
16 | TRBV15 | CATSRPTRGPAETQYF
13 | TRBV30 | CAWSASGQGPRFF
14 | TRBV7-9 | CASSYDIRNTEAFF
13 | TRBV5-4 | CASGRDREGTQYF
16 | TRBV11-2 | CASSLDRYSGANVLTF
14 | TRBV20-1 | CSASGGEGNQPQHF
15 | TRBV11-2 | CASSLGQGISYEQYF
13 | TRBV6-4 | CASSEKTGDGYTF
16 | TRBV19 | CASRPQGASGNTEAFF
15 | TRBV19 | CASSIRQASTDTQYF
12 | TRBV10-2 | CASSSTGYEQYF
20 | TRBV7-3 | CASSLTPARSLAYSNQPQHF